Below, 15 T cell receptor beta chains from the same sample are listed, as sequenced in a study of cytomegalovirus exposure and HLA in healthy donors. The PCR used 60 Vbeta and 13 Jbeta primers. Some clones are missing from TCRdb's copy, which holds only in-frame ones; the method was immunoSEQ multiplex PCR. The sample consists of tens of thousands of clones, roughly 74% of them appearing once. The sample taken for sequencing was PBMCs. These receptors all come from a man aged 35 to 55 in good health and CMV-seronegative.

This clone came up once. The V and J genes are TRBV29-1 and TRBJ1-2; 9 bases are shared with TRBD1. This CDR3 region has 13 residues. The V segment lost 7 bases and the J segment 7 bases; nucleotides outside the gene matches: 10. The germline gives CDR1 SQVTM, CDR2 ANQGSEA. The DNA for the CDR3 is TGCAGCGGGGGGGGACAGGGCTTTTTTGGCTACACCTTC. The encoded protein is CSGGGQGFFGYTF.

The CDR3 DNA follows: TGCGCCAGCAGCTTGGCGGGAGGGCCGGAAGGCTACACCTTC. Protein: CASSLAGGPEGYTF. The chain employs TRBV5-1 and TRBJ1-2; D unresolved. CDR3 size: 14 residues. Germline-derived CDR1 and CDR2 are SGHRS and YFSETQ. The V gene lost 0 bases and the J gene lost 8 bases, with 14 bases spanning the gap.

The chain couples TRBV13 to TRBJ2-3; no reliable D call. The CDR3 is 13 amino acids. V lost 2 bases and J 1 base, leaving 4 bases between the germline ends. From germline, CDR1 is PRHDT and CDR2 FYEKMQ (reference sequence). For the CDR3, the DNA is TGTGCCAGCAGCTTATTAGGCACAGATACGCAGTATTTT. It yields the protein CASSLLGTDTQYF.

This clone was seen only once. The chain uses TRBV7-6 and TRBJ1-5, with TRBD1 identical over 8 bases. CDR1 and CDR2 from the germline V gene are SGHVS and FNYEAQ. J gave up 7 bases and V 5 bases, and 10 bases lay outside the gene matches. The CDR3 is 15 residues long. CDR3 region: CASSLRQGLGQPQHF. The CDR3 DNA follows: TGTGCCAGCAGCCTAAGACAGGGGCTAGGACAGCCCCAGCATTTT.

V gene TRBV7-2 combines with J gene TRBJ1-1; D may be TRBD1 (5 bases). CDR1 and CDR2 from the germline V gene are SGHTA and FQGNSA. CDR3 length: 15 residues. V shed 0 bases and J shed 2 bases, with 10 bases lying between them. This CDR3 is CASSLAGQGNTEAFF. CDR3 in DNA: TGTGCCAGCAGCTTAGCGGGGCAGGGAAACACTGAAGCTTTCTTT.

This clone was seen only a few times. This rearrangement joins TRBV13 to TRBJ2-5; 7 positions match TRBD2. The CDR3 has 19 residues. V dropped 7 bases and J dropped 4; count of bases not matched to a gene: 24. The germline V gene encodes CDR1 PRHDT and CDR2 FYEKMQ (reference sequence). The CDR3 DNA is TGTGCCAGCACTTCGGGTGGGATGGCGGGAGTGGAGGTGGGAGAGACCCAGTACTTC. Amino acids: CASTSGGMAGVEVGETQYF.

This clone appeared a single time. The genes are TRBV6-6 and TRBJ2-5, with D uncertain. Germline lookup yields CDR1 MNHNY and CDR2 SVGAGI (reference sequence). V was clipped by 0 bases and J by 4 bases, with 12 bases between them. This CDR3 is built from 15 residues. The CDR3 nucleotides are TGTGCCAGCAGTTACTCGTTGAGTCCAGGAGAGACCCAGTACTTC. It is translated as CASSYSLSPGETQYF.

The CDR3 sequence: CASSFRGGNEQFF. The CDR3 bases are TGTGCCAGCAGCTTTCGGGGGGGAAATGAGCAGTTCTTC. The V gene is TRBV7-9, the J gene TRBJ2-1, with 8 bases aligning to TRBD2. This CDR3 comprises 13 residues. CDR1 and CDR2 from the germline V gene are SEHNR and FQNEAQ (reference sequence). After removal of 3 bases from V and 7 bases from J, the junction contained 2 bases not matched to a gene.

This clone showed up just a few times. The chain recombines TRBV19 with TRBJ1-5, with D possibly matching TRBD1 (5 bases). V lost 3 bases, J lost 4 bases, and 10 bases lay in between. The CDR3 is made up of 14 amino acids. The V gene's germline CDR1 is LNHDA and CDR2 SQIVND (reference sequence). In DNA, the CDR3 is TGTGCCAGTAGTATCGGCAGGGTAAATCAGCCCCAGCATTTT. Its translation: CASSIGRVNQPQHF.

This clone was picked up one time. This sequence joins TRBV19 and TRBJ2-7; D is perhaps TRBD2 (6 bases). This CDR3 comprises 14 residues. CDR1 and CDR2 from the germline V gene are LNHDA and SQIVND (reference sequence). Trimming removed 4 bases at V and 5 bases at J, with 15 bases between. This chain's CDR3 is CASSSGTTRDEQYF. The DNA of the CDR3 is TGTGCCAGTAGTAGCGGGACGACCCGCGACGAGCAGTACTTC.

The chain joins TRBV5-6 to TRBJ2-7; maybe TRBD1 (5 bases). V dropped 1 base and J dropped 0 bases, with 11 bases sitting between them. Germline CDR1 and CDR2: SGHDT and YYEEEE. The CDR3 runs to 15 residues. The CDR3 DNA reads TGTGCCAGCAGCTTGCTAGGGGTCATCTCCTACGAGCAGTACTTC. Translated: CASSLLGVISYEQYF.

This clone came up once. The rearrangement joins TRBV7-3 to TRBJ2-3, with D possibly being TRBD1 (6 bases). Trimming left V 2 bases short and J 3 bases short, with 12 bases between. The CDR3 is 15 amino acids. Germline CDR1 SGHTA, CDR2 FQGTGA. The CDR3 sequence is CASSLGQGSTDTQYF. DNA for the CDR3: TGTGCCAGCAGCTTAGGCCAGGGGAGTACAGATACGCAGTATTTT. Supplemented by reference TRBV7-3 and TRBJ2-3, the full variable domain reads GAGVSQTPSNKVTEKGKYVELRCDPISGHTALYWYRQSLGQGPEFLIYFQGTGAADDSGLPNDRFFAVRPEGSVSTLKIQRTERGDSAVYLCASSLGQGSTDTQYFGPGTRLTVL.

The J gene is TRBJ2-6, the V gene TRBV6-5; 7 bases are a match to TRBD1. Per germline, CDR1 MNHEY and CDR2 SVGAGI. This CDR3 is built from 15 residues. V shed 8 bases, J shed 2 bases, and the junction held 6 bases outside the gene matches. Written as DNA, the CDR3 is TGTGCCAGCTACCAACAGGGGACTGGGGCCAACGTCCTGACTTTC. It codes for CASYQQGTGANVLTF.

In this sample, this clone is medium-sized. The rearrangement uses TRBV7-4 and TRBJ2-7, with 7 bases lining up with TRBD1. The CDR3 contains 14 residues. The J segment lost 3 bases and the V segment lost 4 bases, leaving 6 bases of the junction unmatched. Germline CDR1 is SGHVT and CDR2 is SQSDAQ. In DNA form, the CDR3 reads TGTGCCAGCAGCTCACAGGGGCAGTGCTACGAGCAGTACTTC. Translating gives CASSSQGQCYEQYF.

The rearrangement uses TRBV7-2 and TRBJ2-4; D possibly corresponds to TRBD2 (7 bases). V was pared by 1 base and J by 7 bases, with 14 bases between. CDR1 is SGHTA, CDR2 FQGNSA, per germline. The CDR3 totals 15 residues. CDR3 nucleotide sequence: TGTGCCAGCAGCTTAGTAGGGGGGGCGGCTAACATTCAGTACTTC. Translated: CASSLVGGAANIQYF.